This T cell receptor beta chain was identified during a study of blood T cell repertoires in COVID-19 (dated by TCRdb to 2019 to 2021). Regarding the research as a whole: Collaborator samples came from the United States, Italy and Spain and covered acute and convalescent phases of COVID-19. The prospective study material was composed of cDNA or gDNA derived from T cells, B-cell-depleted T cells, or PBMCs. Subjects who had been exposed to COVID-19, were actively infected with it, or had recovered from it provided the deeply sampled blood TCRbeta repertoires that made up the dataset. A freely available public database, intended as a resource for researchers studying the immune response to SARS-CoV-2, is where the repertoires were released. Samples were obtained from the ongoing ImmuneRACE study (first 160 participants) and from 1,000 to 1,500 subjects provided by 6 global collaborators. Nearly every sample came with metadata listing a de-identified subject ID, COVID-19 status, age in years and sex. HLA class I and class II types, where available, came from metadata supplied by the sample provider rather than from assay-based typing. General conclusions and limits of the study: The quantity of clinical and demographic metadata differed by source and by participant and was supplied without curation.

With respect to this clone: The specificity of this receptor is unknown. Per-nucleotide qualities are absent, and no much larger clonotype sits a single base away.

V trim: 5 bases; J trim: 4 bases; unmatched bases: 4. Via the germline V gene, CDR1 is MDHEN and CDR2 SYDVKM. The CDR3 holds 15 amino acids from the cysteine to the phenylalanine. CDR3 DNA is the only sequence kept; it has 45 bases, read in frame from the first base. The immunoSEQ Assay, a bias-controlled multiplex PCR, was used to amplify TCRbeta CDR3 regions from genomic DNA. The original pipeline was this. The number of nucleated cells in each sample was estimated by amplification of reference gene primers within the assay. To quantify the absolute abundance of each unique TCRbeta CDR3 rearrangement, sequence reads were collapsed and filtered. For each sample, productive Simpson clonality was calculated as the square root of Simpson's diversity index across productive rearrangements. This immuneACCESS table, as held by TCRdb, lists in-frame sequences with V and J called but not all clones. Of the missing ones, under half trace to an unresolved V gene in checked studies; the others have no known cause. That table gives V, J and clone size, and the DNA gave D and trimming. For this sample the table gives some 91,000 clones, of which approximately 80% were detected only once. The top ten clones comprise 7% of the sample.

The collaborating institutions used their own protocols to collect whole blood in K2EDTA tubes. For TCRbeta analysis, collaborators shipped samples in one of three forms: frozen whole blood, isolated PBMCs, or DNA extracted from either of those sample types. This clonotype was sampled from a man in his 70s with acute or convalescent COVID-19. Material for sequencing was peripheral blood. The rearrangement joined TRBV28 to TRBJ2-5; 13 central nucleotides agree with TRBD2. The CDR3 here reads CASSPTSGRLETQYF. The nucleotide sequence reads as follows: TGTGCCAGCAGTCCGACTAGCGGGAGGCTAGAGACCCAGTACTTC.